One sample yielded the 21 T cell receptor beta chains listed below, sequenced in a study of CD8 T cells in ankylosing spondylitis. Each CDR3 protein is one row after TCRdb ran MiXCR on the 5' RACE reads. The data show 250,000 or so distinct CDR3 sequences, 15% to 20% seen once. The specimen sequenced was blood, either unsorted or a sorted T cell fraction (not recorded which). The receptor set was obtained from a male donor with ankylosing spondylitis or in good health (not recorded which).

This clonotype came up a few times. V and J are TRBV5-1 and TRBJ1-1; D is unresolved. The CDR3 sequence is 11 residues long. V dropped 5 bases and J dropped 7 bases, with 9 bases sitting between them. In germline, CDR1 is SGHRS, CDR2 YFSETQ. DNA of the CDR3: TGCGCCAGCAGGAGTGTTGGTGAAGCTTTCTTT. Protein product: CASRSVGEAFF. Looking up the rest from reference TRBV5-1 and TRBJ1-1 gives the full variable domain: KAGVTQTPRYLIKTRGQQVTLSCSPISGHRSVSWYQQTPGQGLQFLFEYFSETQRNKGNFPGRFSGRQFSNSRSEMNVSTLELGDSALYLCASRSVGEAFFGQGTRLTVV.

This clonotype was picked up a small number of times. The V call is TRBV3-1, the J call TRBJ2-7, with TRBD2 identical over 10 bases. V shed 4 bases, J shed 2 bases, and the junction held 14 bases outside the gene matches. Germline CDR1 LGHDT, CDR2 YNNKEL (reference sequence). This CDR3 comprises 18 residues. The CDR3 sequence: CASSPWTSGGTPTYEQYF. In DNA form, the CDR3 reads TGTGCCAGCAGCCCCTGGACTAGCGGAGGGACGCCTACCTACGAGCAGTACTTC.

The chain is built from TRBV15 and TRBJ2-5; no clear D gene. Germline V gives CDR1 LNHNV, CDR2 YYDKDF (reference sequence). The CDR3 contains 14 residues. V lost 4 bases, J lost 1 base, and 10 bases lay in between. CDR3 amino acids: CATSNPESQETQYF. As DNA, the CDR3 is TGTGCCACCAGCAACCCGGAATCCCAAGAGACCCAGTACTTC.

The rearrangement joins TRBV6-4 to TRBJ1-1; D is undetermined. The V gene's germline CDR1 is MRHNA and CDR2 SNTAGT. CDR3 size: 16 residues. Trimming took off 4 bases at V and 4 bases at J, with 19 bases between the two ends. As DNA, the CDR3 is TGTGCCAGCAGTGGACCCGGGTCCTCGCTCGGCACTGAAGCTTTCTTT. This codes for CASSGPGSSLGTEAFF.

There are a few counts of this clonotype. This rearrangement joins TRBV29-1 to TRBJ1-1, with D perhaps matching TRBD1 (5 bases). CDR3 length: 13 amino acids. V was trimmed by 4 bases and J by 0 bases, leaving 9 bases between them. Germline V lookup: CDR1 SQVTM, CDR2 ANQGSEA. The CDR3 here is CSVAGFMNTEAFF. The CDR3 nucleotides read TGCAGCGTTGCAGGGTTCATGAACACTGAAGCTTTCTTT. The whole variable domain, remainder taken from reference TRBV29-1 and TRBJ1-1, is SAVISQKPSRDICQRGTSLTIQCQVDSQVTMMFWYRQQPGQSLTLIATANQGSEATYESGFVIDKFPISRPNLTFSTLTVSNMSPEDSSIYLCSVAGFMNTEAFFGQGTRLTVV.

This clonotype was seen ten or more times. The chain combines TRBV12-3 or TRBV12-4 with TRBJ2-7; D is unresolved. The V gene lost 1 base and the J gene lost 0 bases, with 4 bases spanning the gap. The CDR3 loop spans 13 amino acids. CDR3 in amino acids: CASSLGPSYEQYF. For the CDR3, the DNA is TGTGCCAGCAGTTTAGGCCCCTCCTACGAGCAGTACTTC.

This clonotype has more than one count but fewer than ten. V is TRBV20-1 and J is TRBJ2-5; possibly TRBD1 for D (6 bases). V was shortened by 5 bases and J by 4 bases, with 17 bases between the two germline ends. CDR1 DFQATT and CDR2 SNEGSKA come from the germline V gene (reference sequence). The CDR3 spans 14 residues. The DNA for the CDR3 is TGCAGTGCTCCTAACAAGGGCAGGGGAGAGACCCAGTACTTC. It translates to CSAPNKGRGETQYF.

This clonotype was counted a few times. V gene TRBV15 combines with J gene TRBJ2-1; 7 bases match TRBD2. V dropped 5 bases and J dropped 6; count of bases not matched to a gene: 10. The CDR3 is 15 residues long. Germline lookup yields CDR1 LNHNV and CDR2 YYDKDF (reference sequence). The DNA for the CDR3 is TGTGCCACCAGCGGACTAGTCGGGGCTTTCAATGAGCAGTTCTTC. Its translation is CATSGLVGAFNEQFF.

This clonotype was detected only a few times. The chain employs TRBV29-1 and TRBJ1-1; the D gene is possibly TRBD1 (6 bases). V was cut by 7 bases and J by 1 base, with 13 bases left in between. There are 13 residues in the CDR3. CDR1 and CDR2 (germline): SQVTM, ANQGSEA. CDR3 nucleotide sequence: TGCAGCGGCTCAGGGGCCGCGAACACTGAAGCTTTCTTT. It yields the protein CSGSGAANTEAFF.

In its sample, this clonotype was seen a few times. This chain joins TRBV7-2 and TRBJ2-3, with TRBD2 matching 8 bases. Germline V gives CDR1 SGHTA, CDR2 FQGNSA. This CDR3 has 14 residues. Trimming at V came to 3 bases and at J to 2 bases, leaving 1 base not matched to a gene. The CDR3, as DNA: TGTGCCAGCAGCTTTAGCGGGATCACAGATACGCAGTATTTT. It translates to CASSFSGITDTQYF.

The chain employs TRBV27 and TRBJ1-1; 11 bases are shared with TRBD1. The CDR3 consists of 12 residues. The V gene's germline CDR1 is MNHEY and CDR2 SMNVEV (reference sequence). With V trimmed by 10 bases and J by 5 bases, 3 bases remained unmatched. The CDR3 nucleotides are TGTGCCACCGGGACAGGGGGAACTGAAGCTTTCTTT. Protein: CATGTGGTEAFF.

The CDR3: CSVESDEQYF. CDR3 nucleotides: TGCAGCGTTGAGAGCGACGAGCAGTACTTC. This chain joins TRBV29-1 and TRBJ2-7; D unresolved. Germline V gene data show CDR1 as SQVTM and CDR2 as ANQGSEA. V was pared by 3 bases and J by 5 bases, with 5 bases between. This CDR3 contains 10 residues.

The chain couples TRBV20-1 to TRBJ2-5; D is ambiguous. Germline CDR1 DFQATT, CDR2 SNEGSKA (reference sequence). V was trimmed by 4 bases and J by 4 bases, leaving 19 bases between them. The CDR3 extends over 15 amino acids. DNA for the CDR3: TGCAGTGCTACGACGGATGAGATAGTGCGAGAGACCCAGTACTTC. This gives the protein CSATTDEIVRETQYF.

The chain combines TRBV6-1 with TRBJ2-7; 10 bases align to TRBD1. CDR3 length equals 16 residues. V dropped 6 bases and J dropped 5; count of bases not matched to a gene: 13. From germline, CDR1 is MNHNS and CDR2 SASEGT. This CDR3 reads CASSRTRDRGRDEQYF. The CDR3 DNA is TGTGCCAGCAGCCGCACCCGGGACAGGGGCAGGGACGAGCAGTACTTC.

J is TRBJ1-1 and V is TRBV28; unclear D gene. The CDR3 covers 16 residues. V was shortened by 1 base and J by 6 bases, with 18 bases between the two germline ends. Germline assignment: CDR1 MDHEN and CDR2 SYDVKM. The CDR3 spells CASSLLGSLAVAEAFF. The CDR3 bases are TGTGCCAGCAGTTTATTGGGGAGCCTTGCCGTTGCTGAAGCTTTCTTT.

The sample holds many counts of this clonotype. This chain uses TRBV7-9 with TRBJ1-1; no reliable D call. Germline lookup yields CDR1 SEHNR and CDR2 FQNEAQ (reference sequence). V was shortened by 5 bases and J by 1 base, with 8 bases between the two germline ends. This CDR3 region has 13 residues. This chain's CDR3 is CASSAPGNTEAFF. In DNA form, the CDR3 reads TGTGCCAGCAGCGCCCCGGGGAACACTGAAGCTTTCTTT. Full variable domain (remainder filled in from reference TRBV7-9 and TRBJ1-1): DTGVSQNPRHKITKRGQNVTFRCDPISEHNRLYWYRQTLGQGPEFLTYFQNEAQLEKSRLLSDRFSAERPKGSFSTLEIQRTEQGDSAMYLCASSAPGNTEAFFGQGTRLTVV.

J is TRBJ2-3 and V is TRBV5-1; the match to TRBD1 covers 9 bases. The J segment lost 1 base and the V segment lost 5 bases, leaving 8 bases of the junction unmatched. The CDR3 sequence is 16 residues long. Germline CDR1 and CDR2: SGHRS and YFSETQ. The CDR3 coding sequence is TGCGCCAGCAGTCACTACCGGGACAGGGGCACAGATACGCAGTATTTT. It encodes CASSHYRDRGTDTQYF.

This clonotype was detected many times. This CDR3 is CASSSATSGRSNEQFF. In DNA form, the CDR3 reads TGTGCCAGCAGTTCCGCGACTAGCGGGAGATCCAATGAGCAGTTCTTC. The chain has TRBV6-5 and TRBJ2-1; 12 positions agree with TRBD2. Germline CDR1 MNHEY, CDR2 SVGAGI. The CDR3 runs 16 residues. Trimming removed 4 bases from V and 6 bases from J; junction bases left unmatched: 7.

This clonotype was counted a few times. This chain uses TRBV7-9 with TRBJ2-7; 7 positions agree with TRBD2. V gave up 6 bases and J gave up 6 bases; unmatched junction bases: 2. From germline, CDR1 is SEHNR and CDR2 FQNEAQ (reference sequence). This CDR3 is 11 amino acids long. The CDR3, as DNA: TGTGCCAGCAGGGGGGGGACCGAGCAGTACTTC. Translation: CASRGGTEQYF.

The chain employs TRBV29-1 and TRBJ2-5; D unclear. The CDR3 has 12 amino acids. Between the trimmed V and J ends, which lost 4 bases and 0 bases, there was a span of 6 bases. Germline CDR1 reads SQVTM; CDR2 reads ANQGSEA. CDR3 sequence: CSVGQHQETQYF. DNA of the CDR3: TGCAGCGTTGGGCAACACCAAGAGACCCAGTACTTC.

The chain uses TRBV4-1 and TRBJ2-3; D uncertain. CDR1 MGHRA and CDR2 YSYEKL come from the germline V gene. The CDR3 extends over 15 amino acids. Trimming left V 1 base short and J 2 bases short, with 10 bases between. The CDR3 bases are TGCGCCAGCAGCCAAGTAGGGCTCTCCACAGATACGCAGTATTTT. It yields the protein CASSQVGLSTDTQYF.